A selection of T cell receptor beta chains follows, all from one sample in a study of shared clonotypes between healthy human individuals. Method: immunoSEQ multiplex PCR; TCRdb's copy keeps in-frame clones and lacks some. The data contain 850,000 to 1,200,000 clones, 65% to 75% of them singletons. Sequenced material: memory CD4+ T cells sorted from blood. The receptors come from a man younger than 35 in good health. CDR3s include the opening cysteine and the closing phenylalanine or tryptophan. A D gene is named only where the DNA matches it firmly. Size values are once, few and many counts, or a class for expanded clones, and some rows have none.

j_call d_call clone_size v_call cdr3_aa cdr3_nt
TRBJ1-1 NA few TRBV7-9 CASSSGISNTEAFF TGTGCCAGCAGCTCCGGGATTTCGAACACTGAAGCTTTCTTT
TRBJ2-7 NA NA TRBV19 CASSTDGSSYEQYF TGTGCCAGTAGTACCGACGGTAGCTCCTACGAGCAGTACTTC
TRBJ2-2 TRBD1 NA TRBV18 CASSPPGTGTNTGELFF TGTGCCAGCTCACCCCCCGGGACAGGCACGAACACCGGGGAGCTGTTTTTT
TRBJ2-7 TRBD1 NA TRBV29-1 CSVTRTGTYEQYF TGCAGCGTTACCCGGACAGGGACGTACGAGCAGTACTTC
TRBJ2-3 TRBD2 NA TRBV5-6 CASSFTSGGRTDTQYF TGTGCCAGCAGCTTCACTAGCGGGGGACGCACAGATACGCAGTATTTT
TRBJ2-3 NA NA TRBV2 CASSPWRSTDTQYF TGTGCCAGCAGTCCGTGGAGAAGCACAGATACGCAGTATTTT
TRBJ2-3 NA NA TRBV2 CASSPGLSTDTQYF TGTGCCAGCAGTCCGGGACTGAGCACAGATACGCAGTATTTT
TRBJ2-5 NA once TRBV10-3 CAISESGLQETQYF TGTGCCATCAGTGAGTCGGGACTGCAAGAGACCCAGTACTTC
TRBJ2-1 TRBD2 NA TRBV5-1 CASRPAGGPSYNEQFF TGCGCCAGCCGGCCGGCGGGGGGACCCTCCTACAATGAGCAGTTCTTC
TRBJ2-1 NA NA TRBV18 CASSPPRTYTDEQFF TGTGCCAGCTCACCACCGAGGACATATACCGATGAGCAGTTCTTC
TRBJ2-5 TRBD2 NA TRBV7-9 CASSERGAQETQYF TGTGCCAGCAGCGAGCGGGGGGCACAAGAGACCCAGTACTTC
TRBJ2-3 TRBD1 NA TRBV30 CAWVRQGADTQYF TGTGCCTGGGTTAGACAGGGGGCAGATACGCAGTATTTT
TRBJ1-1 TRBD1 few TRBV19 CASIGTAMNTEAFF TGTGCCAGTATTGGGACAGCGATGAACACTGAAGCTTTCTTT
TRBJ1-1 NA once TRBV27 CASRQTENLGTEAFF TGTGCCAGCAGACAGACTGAAAATCTGGGCACTGAAGCTTTCTTT
TRBJ1-6 NA many TRBV28 CASRISGAGSPLHF TGTGCCAGCAGAATTTCGGGGGCAGGTTCACCCCTCCACTTT
TRBJ1-5 NA NA TRBV15 CATSRALQPQHF TGTGCCACCAGCAGAGCCCTTCAGCCCCAGCATTTT
TRBJ2-3 TRBD2 NA TRBV6-5 CASFAGGFTDTQYF TGTGCCAGTTTTGCGGGGGGGTTCACAGATACGCAGTATTTT
TRBJ2-4 NA NA TRBV6-5 CASRRAGAGVNIQYF TGTGCCAGCCGACGCGCGGGGGCGGGAGTTAACATTCAGTACTTC
TRBJ2-5 NA NA TRBV28 CASSLRANQETQYF TGTGCCAGCAGTTTAAGGGCAAACCAAGAGACCCAGTACTTC
TRBJ2-3 TRBD2 few TRBV4-2 CASSQDGAGGGGDTQYF TGTGCCAGCAGCCAAGATGGAGCGGGGGGCGGGGGAGATACGCAGTATTTT
TRBJ2-5 NA NA TRBV5-1 CASSFSGTQYF TGCGCCAGCAGCTTCAGCGGCACTCAGTACTTC
TRBJ1-6 TRBD1 few TRBV4-1 CASSRDRESSPLHF TGCGCCAGCAGCCGCGACAGGGAAAGTTCACCCCTCCACTTT
TRBJ2-7 TRBD1 once TRBV7-8 CASSPRDRGSSEQYF TGTGCCAGCAGCCCCAGGGACAGGGGATCCTCCGAGCAGTACTTC
TRBJ2-3 NA few TRBV7-3 CASSSSGQGTQYF TGTGCCAGCAGTTCCTCGGGACAAGGTACGCAGTATTTT
TRBJ2-1 NA once TRBV7-6 CASSFRPALGNEQFF TGTGCCAGCAGCTTTAGACCGGCCCTGGGAAATGAGCAGTTCTTC
TRBJ1-1 TRBD1 NA TRBV29-1 CSVEGQGMNTEAFF TGCAGCGTTGAGGGACAGGGCATGAACACTGAAGCTTTCTTT
TRBJ1-3 NA NA TRBV6-5 CASSRGAGNTIYF TGTGCCAGCAGTAGGGGGGCTGGAAACACCATATATTTT
TRBJ1-1 NA NA TRBV6-1 CASSPRGEEAFF TGTGCCAGCAGCCCCCGCGGGGAGGAAGCTTTCTTT
TRBJ2-1 NA NA TRBV19 CASMGNEQFF TGTGCCAGTATGGGCAATGAGCAGTTCTTC
TRBJ1-1 NA NA TRBV19 CASSTPGRGATEAFF TGTGCCAGTAGTACCCCCGGGAGGGGGGCCACTGAAGCTTTCTTT
TRBJ2-5 TRBD1 NA TRBV14 CASSPLGTGKDTQYF TGTGCCAGCAGCCCGCTCGGGACAGGGAAGGATACCCAGTACTTC
TRBJ2-7 NA NA TRBV6-1 CASSERRSSYEQYF TGTGCCAGCAGTGAACGCAGGAGCTCCTACGAGCAGTACTTC
TRBJ2-1 TRBD2 NA TRBV7-2 CASSLAGTSGIYNEQFF TGTGCCAGCAGCTTAGCAGGGACTAGCGGGATATACAATGAGCAGTTCTTC
TRBJ1-1 TRBD1 NA TRBV2 CASRNRGFTEAFF TGTGCCAGCAGAAACAGGGGGTTTACTGAAGCTTTCTTT
TRBJ2-7 TRBD2 NA TRBV28 CASKLTGKGSTSGGDEQYF TGTGCCAGCAAGTTGACAGGGAAAGGGTCGACTAGCGGGGGGGACGAGCAGTACTTC
TRBJ2-2 TRBD2 NA TRBV7-7 CASSARLAVNTGELFF TGTGCTAGCAGCGCGAGACTAGCGGTAAACACCGGGGAGCTGTTTTTT
TRBJ2-5 NA NA TRBV5-1 CASSLDGRGPEETQYF TGCGCCAGCAGCTTGGACGGGCGGGGGCCGGAAGAGACCCAGTACTTC
TRBJ2-7 NA NA TRBV9 CASSVRDDLFYEQYF TGTGCCAGCAGCGTACGGGATGATCTCTTCTACGAGCAGTACTTC
TRBJ2-5 NA NA TRBV2 CASSHLQRWETQYF TGTGCCAGCAGTCACCTCCAGAGGTGGGAGACCCAGTACTTC
TRBJ1-4 NA NA TRBV5-1 CASSPYSGTQNEKLFF TGCGCCAGCAGCCCCTACTCCGGGACACAGAATGAAAAACTGTTTTTT
TRBJ1-1 TRBD1 NA TRBV18 CASSPETGKTEAFF TGTGCCAGCTCACCAGAGACAGGGAAGACTGAAGCTTTCTTT
TRBJ2-1 NA NA TRBV6-1 CASEAGSRMINEQFF TGTGCCAGCGAGGCAGGGAGTCGAATGATCAATGAGCAGTTCTTC
TRBJ2-2 NA few TRBV10-3 CAISDGRNTGELFF TGTGCCATCAGTGACGGCAGGAACACCGGGGAGCTGTTTTTT
TRBJ2-7 NA NA TRBV7-2 CASSPVREQYF TGTGCCAGCAGCCCCGTGAGGGAGCAGTACTTC
TRBJ1-6 NA NA TRBV6-6 CASSREFYNSPLHF TGTGCCAGCAGTCGAGAATTCTATAATTCACCCCTCCACTTT
TRBJ2-1 TRBD2 few TRBV15 CATSYGTTGLSEQFF TGTGCCACCAGCTATGGGACTACGGGACTCTCAGAGCAGTTCTTC
TRBJ2-2 NA NA TRBV7-3 CASSLWETGELFF TGTGCCAGCAGCTTATGGGAAACCGGGGAGCTGTTTTTT
TRBJ2-3 NA few TRBV6-5 CATQRGNTQYF TGTGCCACCCAACGAGGAAATACGCAGTATTTT
TRBJ2-5 TRBD1 NA TRBV6-6 CASSRWTGEETQYF TGTGCCAGCAGTAGATGGACAGGTGAAGAGACCCAGTACTTC
TRBJ1-1 TRBD1 NA TRBV28 CASSLMTGAGDTEAFF TGTGCCAGCAGTCTCATGACAGGGGCGGGTGACACTGAAGCTTTCTTT
TRBJ2-1 TRBD2 NA TRBV6-1 CASSDGGLAGDEQFF TGTGCCAGCAGTGACGGTGGACTAGCCGGGGATGAGCAGTTCTTC
TRBJ2-5 TRBD1 few TRBV5-1 CASSLGQGGRETQYF TGCGCCAGCAGCTTGGGACAGGGGGGTCGAGAGACCCAGTACTTC
TRBJ2-7 NA NA TRBV7-2 CASSLGWDRGYEQYF TGTGCCAGCAGCTTAGGTTGGGACCGAGGCTACGAGCAGTACTTC
TRBJ2-3 TRBD2 NA TRBV7-2 CASTTTSGRYTQYF TGTGCCAGCACCACGACTAGCGGGAGATATACGCAGTATTTT
TRBJ1-4 NA NA TRBV6-5 CASGRWKNEKLFF TGTGCCAGCGGTAGGTGGAAGAACGAAAAACTGTTTTTT